The T cell receptor (beta chain) under discussion was sequenced for a study of blood T cell repertoires in COVID-19. The CDR3 sequence is 15 residues long. The germline gives CDR1 SNHLY, CDR2 FYNNEI. Germline trimming cut 7 bases from V and 2 bases from J; bases unmatched to any gene: 7. Per the authors' pipeline: Scientists estimated how many nucleated cells there were by amplifying reference gene primers. Data came from immunoSEQ multiplex PCR; TCRdb stores just in-frame clones and leaves some out. The V and J calls and clone size are taken from that table; D and trimming were inferred from the DNA. Here the sample spans some 180,000 clones, 83% being singletons.

This clonotype was obtained from a woman aged 80 or over with acute or convalescent COVID-19. The sample consisted of peripheral blood. J is TRBJ2-1 and V is TRBV2; 8 bases line up with TRBD1. CDR3 nucleotide sequence: TGTGCCAGCACCTCCTTGGGACAGGCCTACAATGAGCAGTTCTTC. Residues: CASTSLGQAYNEQFF. The full variable domain, completed using reference TRBV2 and TRBJ2-1, is EPEVTQTPSHQVTQMGQEVILRCVPISNHLYFYWYRQILGQKVEFLVSFYNNEISEKSEIFDDQFSVERPDGSNFTLKIRSTKLEDSAMYFCASTSLGQAYNEQFFGPGTRLTVL.